This T cell receptor beta chain was sequenced for a study of CD8+ T cells in alopecia areata. The study, taken as a whole, reports: Many expanded lesional clones remained in scalp and blood on tofacitinib.

Concerning this clone itself: Its antigen is currently unknown. Other nucleotide sequences in the sample specify the same CDR3.

Treatment meaning: oral pan-JAK inhibitor, 5-10 mg twice daily. Separation by sorting yielded CD4+ and CD8+ T cells from PBMCs. Isolated RNA was reverse transcribed into cDNA used as the sequencing template. Using immunoSEQ multiplex PCR, the repertoire was profiled, and TCRdb retains in-frame clones only, with some absent. The table shows fewer than 250,000 clones, with over 40% occurring only once. The sequencing here drew on CD4+ T cells sorted from blood, taken around week 37, from a patient treated with tofacitinib. The clonotype originates from a human donor with alopecia areata.

CDR3 in amino acids: CAWSGDTYYEQYF. DNA for the CDR3: TGTGCCTGGAGTGGGGACACGTACTACGAGCAGTACTTC. The chain links TRBV30 to TRBJ2-7, with D possibly TRBD1 on 6 matching bases. Germline-derived CDR1 and CDR2 are GTSNPN and SVGIG (reference sequence). V shed 1 base and J shed 3 bases, with 10 bases lying between them. The CDR3 is made up of 13 amino acids.